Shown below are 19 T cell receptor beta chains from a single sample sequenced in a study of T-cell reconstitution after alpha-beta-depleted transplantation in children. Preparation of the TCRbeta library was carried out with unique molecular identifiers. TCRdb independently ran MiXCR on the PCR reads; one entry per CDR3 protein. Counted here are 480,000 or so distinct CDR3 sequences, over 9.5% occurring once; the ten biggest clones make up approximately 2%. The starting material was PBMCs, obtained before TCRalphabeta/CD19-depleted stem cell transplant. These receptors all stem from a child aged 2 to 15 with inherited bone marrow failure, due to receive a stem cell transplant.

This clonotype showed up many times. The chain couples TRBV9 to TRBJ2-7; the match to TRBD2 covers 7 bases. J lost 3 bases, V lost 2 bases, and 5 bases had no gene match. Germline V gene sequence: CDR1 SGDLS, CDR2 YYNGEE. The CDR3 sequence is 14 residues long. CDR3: CASSVSWGGYEQYF. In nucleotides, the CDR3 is TGTGCCAGCAGCGTTAGCTGGGGGGGCTACGAGCAGTACTTC.

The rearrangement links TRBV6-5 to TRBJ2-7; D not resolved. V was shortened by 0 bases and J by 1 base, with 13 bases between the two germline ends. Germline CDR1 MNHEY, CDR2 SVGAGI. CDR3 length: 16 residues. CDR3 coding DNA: TGTGCCAGCAGTTACTCGCCCAGGACGCTATCCTACGAGCAGTACTTC. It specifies CASSYSPRTLSYEQYF.

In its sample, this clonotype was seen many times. The CDR3 region has the DNA TGCGCCAGCAGCTTCCGGACTGGAGACTATGGCTACACCTTC. The encoded protein is CASSFRTGDYGYTF. The chain has TRBV5-1 and TRBJ1-2; D call uncertain. CDR3 length: 14 amino acids. The ends were cut back, 2 bases at V and 3 bases at J, with 11 bases in the middle. Looked up from germline, CDR1 is SGHRS and CDR2 is YFSETQ.

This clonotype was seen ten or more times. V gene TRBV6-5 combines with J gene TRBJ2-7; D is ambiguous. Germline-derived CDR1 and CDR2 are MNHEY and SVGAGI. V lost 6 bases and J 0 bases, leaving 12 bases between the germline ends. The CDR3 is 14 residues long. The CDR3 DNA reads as TGTGCCAGCAGCTCCTCATGGAGCTCCTACGAGCAGTACTTC. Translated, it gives CASSSSWSSYEQYF.

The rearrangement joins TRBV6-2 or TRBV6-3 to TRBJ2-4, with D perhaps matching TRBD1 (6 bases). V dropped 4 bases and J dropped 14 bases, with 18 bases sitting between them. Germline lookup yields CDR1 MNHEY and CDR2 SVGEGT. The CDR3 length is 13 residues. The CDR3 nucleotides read TGTGCCAGCAGTTCGCGACAGGTCCCTACCAAGTACTTC. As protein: CASSSRQVPTKYF.

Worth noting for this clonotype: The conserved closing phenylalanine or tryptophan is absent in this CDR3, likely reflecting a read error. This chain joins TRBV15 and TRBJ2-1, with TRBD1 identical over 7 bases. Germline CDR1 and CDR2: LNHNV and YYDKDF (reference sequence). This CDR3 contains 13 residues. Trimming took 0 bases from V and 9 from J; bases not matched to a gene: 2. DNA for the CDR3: TGTGCCACCAGCAGAGACTCAGGGGGTGAGCAGTTCTCC. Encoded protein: CATSRDSGGEQFS.

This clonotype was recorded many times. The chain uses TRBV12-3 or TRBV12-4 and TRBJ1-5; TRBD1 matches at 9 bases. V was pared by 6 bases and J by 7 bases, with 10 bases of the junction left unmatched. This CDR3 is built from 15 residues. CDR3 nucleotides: TGTGCCAGCAGCCCATTGGGACAGGGCATCCAGCCCCAGCATTTT. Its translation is CASSPLGQGIQPQHF.

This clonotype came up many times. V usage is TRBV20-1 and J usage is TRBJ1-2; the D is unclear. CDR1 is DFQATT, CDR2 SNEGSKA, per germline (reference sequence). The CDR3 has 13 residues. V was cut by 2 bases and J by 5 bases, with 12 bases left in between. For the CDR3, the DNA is TGCAGTGCTAGACTCGCCAGACTTTATGGCTACACCTTC. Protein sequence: CSARLARLYGYTF.

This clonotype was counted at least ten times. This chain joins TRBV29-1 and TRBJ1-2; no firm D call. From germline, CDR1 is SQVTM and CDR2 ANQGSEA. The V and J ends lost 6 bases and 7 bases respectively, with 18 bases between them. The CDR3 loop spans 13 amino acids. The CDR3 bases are TGCAGCGTATGGAAAGCCCTCGAACCTGGCTACACCTTC. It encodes CSVWKALEPGYTF.

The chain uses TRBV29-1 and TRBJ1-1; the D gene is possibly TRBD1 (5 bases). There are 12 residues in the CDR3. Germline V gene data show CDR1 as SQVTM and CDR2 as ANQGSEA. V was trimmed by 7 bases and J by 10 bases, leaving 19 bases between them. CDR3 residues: CSGVWGGGRAFF. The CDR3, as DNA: TGCAGCGGGGTCTGGGGGGGGGGACGAGCTTTCTTT.

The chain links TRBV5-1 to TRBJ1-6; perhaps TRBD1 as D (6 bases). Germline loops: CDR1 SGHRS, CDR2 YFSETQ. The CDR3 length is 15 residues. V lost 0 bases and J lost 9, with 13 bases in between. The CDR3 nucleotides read TGCGCCAGCAGCTTGGCCGGGGGGCAAGGTTCACCCCTCCACTTT. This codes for CASSLAGGQGSPLHF.

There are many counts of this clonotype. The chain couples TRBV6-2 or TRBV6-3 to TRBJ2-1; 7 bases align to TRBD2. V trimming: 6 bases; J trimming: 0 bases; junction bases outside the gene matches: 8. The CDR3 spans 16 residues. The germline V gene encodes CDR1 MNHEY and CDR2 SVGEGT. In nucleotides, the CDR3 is TGTGCCAGCAGCCGCCAAGGCGGGAGCTCCTACAATGAGCAGTTCTTC. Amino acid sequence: CASSRQGGSSYNEQFF.

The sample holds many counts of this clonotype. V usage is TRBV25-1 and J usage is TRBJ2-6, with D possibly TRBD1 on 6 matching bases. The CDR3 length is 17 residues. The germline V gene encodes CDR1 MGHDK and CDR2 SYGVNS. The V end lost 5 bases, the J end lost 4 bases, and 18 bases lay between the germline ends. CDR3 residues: CASSKGPRGSGANVLTF. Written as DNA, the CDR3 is TGTGCCAGCAGTAAGGGACCCAGGGGCTCCGGGGCCAACGTCCTGACTTTC. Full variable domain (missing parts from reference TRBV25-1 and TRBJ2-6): EADIYQTPRYLVIGTGKKITLECSQTMGHDKMYWYQQDPGMELHLIHYSYGVNSTEKGDLSSESTVSRIRTEHFPLTLESARPSHTSQYLCASSKGPRGSGANVLTFGAGSRLTVL.

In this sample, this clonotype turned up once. CDR3 nucleotides: TGTGCCAGCACCCAAGGAGGGGTGAACACTGAAGCTTTCTTT. Residues: CASTQGGVNTEAFF. The chain combines TRBV18 with TRBJ1-1, with D possibly being TRBD1 (5 bases). The CDR3 contains 14 residues. Germline V gene lookup returns CDR1 KGHSH and CDR2 LQKENI. With 8 bases removed from V and 0 bases from J, the gap between germline ends came to 13 bases.

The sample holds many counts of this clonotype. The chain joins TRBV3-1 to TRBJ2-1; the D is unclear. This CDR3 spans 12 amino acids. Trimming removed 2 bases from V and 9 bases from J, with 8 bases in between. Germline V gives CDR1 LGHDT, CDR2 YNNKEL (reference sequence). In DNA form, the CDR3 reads TGTGCCAGCAGCCAATTACAGACTGAGCAGTTCTTC. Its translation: CASSQLQTEQFF.

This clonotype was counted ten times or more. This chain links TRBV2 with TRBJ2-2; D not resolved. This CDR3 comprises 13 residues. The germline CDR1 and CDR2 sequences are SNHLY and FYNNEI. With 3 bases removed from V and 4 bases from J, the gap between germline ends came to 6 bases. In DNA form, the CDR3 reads TGTGCCAGCAGTGACCGCTTCACCGGGGAGCTGTTTTTT. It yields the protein CASSDRFTGELFF. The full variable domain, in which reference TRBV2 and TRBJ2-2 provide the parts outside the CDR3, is EPEVTQTPSHQVTQMGQEVILRCVPISNHLYFYWYRQILGQKVEFLVSFYNNEISEKSEIFDDQFSVERPDGSNFTLKIRSTKLEDSAMYFCASSDRFTGELFFGEGSRLTVL.

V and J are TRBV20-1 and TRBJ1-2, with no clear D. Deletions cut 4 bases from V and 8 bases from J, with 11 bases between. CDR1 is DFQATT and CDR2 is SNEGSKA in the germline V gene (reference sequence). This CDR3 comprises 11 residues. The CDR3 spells CSATEGWGYTF. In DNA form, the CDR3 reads TGCAGTGCTACAGAAGGGTGGGGCTACACCTTC.

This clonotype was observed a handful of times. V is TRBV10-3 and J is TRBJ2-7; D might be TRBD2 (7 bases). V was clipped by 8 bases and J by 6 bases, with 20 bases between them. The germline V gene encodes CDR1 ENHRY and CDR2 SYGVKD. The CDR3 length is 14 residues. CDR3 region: CAIGRTGGVVEQYF. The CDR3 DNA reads TGTGCCATCGGGCGCACGGGGGGCGTCGTCGAGCAGTACTTC.

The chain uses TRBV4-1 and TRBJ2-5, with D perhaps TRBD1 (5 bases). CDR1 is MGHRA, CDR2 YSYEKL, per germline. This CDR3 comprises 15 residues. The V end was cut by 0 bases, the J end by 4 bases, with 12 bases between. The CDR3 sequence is CASSQDSGLRETQYF. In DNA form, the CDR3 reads TGCGCCAGCAGCCAAGATTCAGGGTTAAGAGAGACCCAGTACTTC.